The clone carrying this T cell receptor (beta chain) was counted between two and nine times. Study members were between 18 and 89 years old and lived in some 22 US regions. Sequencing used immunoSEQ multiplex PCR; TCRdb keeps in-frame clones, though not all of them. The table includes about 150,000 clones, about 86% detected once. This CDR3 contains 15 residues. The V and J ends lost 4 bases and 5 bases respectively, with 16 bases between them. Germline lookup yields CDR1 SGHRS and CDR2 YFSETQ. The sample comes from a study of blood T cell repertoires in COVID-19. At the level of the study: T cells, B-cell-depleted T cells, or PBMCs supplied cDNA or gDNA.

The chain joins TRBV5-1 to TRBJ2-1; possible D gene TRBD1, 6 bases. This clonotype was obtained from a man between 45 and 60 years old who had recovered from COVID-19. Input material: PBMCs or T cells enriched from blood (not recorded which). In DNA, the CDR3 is TGCGCCAGCAGCCCCTACGGGACACAACACAATGAGCAGTTCTTC. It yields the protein CASSPYGTQHNEQFF.